The present TCR beta chain was sequenced within a study of blood T cells in healthy people across ages. Per the germline V gene, CDR1 is MGHRA and CDR2 is YSYEKL. V was trimmed by 2 bases and J by 3 bases, leaving 8 bases between them. The CDR3 consists of 13 residues. Sample-barcoded 5' priming and a J-beta primer mix drove a second PCR of roughly 6 to 12 cycles. TCRdb fed the 5' RACE reads into MiXCR, producing one record per CDR3 protein. Counted here are around 900,000 distinct CDR3 sequences, roughly half occurring once; the ten biggest clones make up roughly 23%. This clonotype was seen only once.

The chain joins TRBV4-1 to TRBJ2-7; D is unresolved. Sequencing was done on a sample of blood. The sequence came from a woman aged 55 to 70 in good health. The CDR3 spells CASSQCEGYEQYF. The CDR3 nucleotides are TGCGCCAGCAGCCAATGTGAAGGCTACGAGCAGTACTTC.